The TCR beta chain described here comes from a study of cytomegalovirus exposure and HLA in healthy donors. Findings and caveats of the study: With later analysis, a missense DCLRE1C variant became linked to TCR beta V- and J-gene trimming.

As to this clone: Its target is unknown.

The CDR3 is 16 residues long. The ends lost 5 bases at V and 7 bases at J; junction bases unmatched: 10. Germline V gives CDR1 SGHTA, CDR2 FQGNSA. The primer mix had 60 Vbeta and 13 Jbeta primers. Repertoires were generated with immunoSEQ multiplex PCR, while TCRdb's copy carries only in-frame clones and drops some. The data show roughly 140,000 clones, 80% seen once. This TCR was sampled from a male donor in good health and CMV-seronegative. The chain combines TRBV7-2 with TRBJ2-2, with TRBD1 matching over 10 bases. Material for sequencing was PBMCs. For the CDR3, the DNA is TGTGCCAGCAGCCACCGGGACAGGGGTACTAACGGGGAGCTGTTTTTT. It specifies CASSHRDRGTNGELFF.